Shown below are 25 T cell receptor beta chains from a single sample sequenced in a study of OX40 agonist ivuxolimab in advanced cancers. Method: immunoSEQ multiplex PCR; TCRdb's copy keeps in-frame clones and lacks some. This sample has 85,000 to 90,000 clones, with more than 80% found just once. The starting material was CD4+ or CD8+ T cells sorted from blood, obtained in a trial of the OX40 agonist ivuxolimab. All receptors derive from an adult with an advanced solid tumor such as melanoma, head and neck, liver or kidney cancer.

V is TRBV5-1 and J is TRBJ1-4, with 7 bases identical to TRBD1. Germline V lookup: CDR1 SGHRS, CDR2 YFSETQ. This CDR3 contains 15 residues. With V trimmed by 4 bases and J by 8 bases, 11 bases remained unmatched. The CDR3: CASSTFGGQTEKLFF. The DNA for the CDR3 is TGCGCCAGCAGCACTTTCGGGGGACAGACAGAAAAACTGTTTTTT.

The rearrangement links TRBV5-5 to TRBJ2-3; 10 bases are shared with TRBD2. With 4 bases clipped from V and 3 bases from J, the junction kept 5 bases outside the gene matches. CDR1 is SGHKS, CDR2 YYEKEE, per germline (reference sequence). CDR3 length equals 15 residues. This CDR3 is CASSRSGGATDTQYF. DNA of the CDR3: TGTGCCAGCAGCCGGAGCGGGGGGGCGACAGATACGCAGTATTTT. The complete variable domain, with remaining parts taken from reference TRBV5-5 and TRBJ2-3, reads DAGVTQSPTHLIKTRGQQVTLRCSPISGHKSVSWYQQVLGQGPQFIFQYYEKEERGRGNFPDRFSARQFPNYSSELNVNALLLGDSALYLCASSRSGGATDTQYFGPGTRLTVL.

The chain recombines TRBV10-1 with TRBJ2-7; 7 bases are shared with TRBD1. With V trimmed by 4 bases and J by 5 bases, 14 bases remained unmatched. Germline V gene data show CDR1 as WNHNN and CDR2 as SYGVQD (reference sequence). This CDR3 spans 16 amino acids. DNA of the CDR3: TGCGCCAGCAGTGTTCGGTCGGACAGGCCAGGGAACGAGCAGTACTTC. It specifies CASSVRSDRPGNEQYF.

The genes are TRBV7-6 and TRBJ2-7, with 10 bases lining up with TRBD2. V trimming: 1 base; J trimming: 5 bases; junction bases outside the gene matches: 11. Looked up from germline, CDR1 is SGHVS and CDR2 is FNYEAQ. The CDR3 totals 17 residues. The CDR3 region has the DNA TGTGCCAGCAGCTTAGGCCTAGCGGGAGAAGGACGTAACGAGCAGTACTTC. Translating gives CASSLGLAGEGRNEQYF.

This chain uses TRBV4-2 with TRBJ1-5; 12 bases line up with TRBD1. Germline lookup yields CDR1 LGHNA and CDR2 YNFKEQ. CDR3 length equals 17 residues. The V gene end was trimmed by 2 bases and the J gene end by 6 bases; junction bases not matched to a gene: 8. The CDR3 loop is CASSQKGTGGAGQPQHF. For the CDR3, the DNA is TGTGCCAGCAGCCAAAAAGGGACAGGGGGCGCCGGTCAGCCCCAGCATTTT.

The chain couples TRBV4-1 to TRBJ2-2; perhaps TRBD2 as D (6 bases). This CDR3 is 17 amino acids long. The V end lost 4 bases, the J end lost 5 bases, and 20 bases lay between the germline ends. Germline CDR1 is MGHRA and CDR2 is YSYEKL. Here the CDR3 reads CASSLTVLRGGTGELFF. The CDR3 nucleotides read TGCGCCAGCAGCCTAACGGTCTTAAGGGGAGGTACCGGGGAGCTGTTTTTT.

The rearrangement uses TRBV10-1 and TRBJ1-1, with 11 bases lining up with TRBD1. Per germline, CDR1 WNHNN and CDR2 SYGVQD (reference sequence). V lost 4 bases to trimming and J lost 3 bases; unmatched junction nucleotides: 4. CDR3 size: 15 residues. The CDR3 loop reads CASSGQGQGDTEAFF. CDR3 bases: TGCGCCAGCAGTGGGCAGGGACAGGGGGACACTGAAGCTTTCTTT.

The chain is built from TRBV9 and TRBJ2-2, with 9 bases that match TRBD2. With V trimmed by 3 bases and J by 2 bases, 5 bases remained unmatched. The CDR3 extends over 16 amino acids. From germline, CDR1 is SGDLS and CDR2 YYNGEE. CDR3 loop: CASSATSGDNTGELFF. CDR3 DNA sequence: TGTGCCAGCAGCGCGACTAGCGGAGATAACACCGGGGAGCTGTTTTTT. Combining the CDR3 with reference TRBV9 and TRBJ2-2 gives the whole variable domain DSGVTQTPKHLITATGQRVTLRCSPRSGDLSVYWYQQSLDQGLQFLIQYYNGEERAKGNILERFSAQQFPDLHSELNLSSLELGDSALYFCASSATSGDNTGELFFGEGSRLTVL.

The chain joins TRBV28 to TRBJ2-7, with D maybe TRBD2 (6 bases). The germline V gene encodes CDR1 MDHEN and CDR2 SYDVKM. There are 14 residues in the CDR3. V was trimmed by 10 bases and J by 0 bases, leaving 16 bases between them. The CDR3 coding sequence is TGTGCCACCCGGGGTAGCGGAAGCTCCTACGAGCAGTACTTC. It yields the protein CATRGSGSSYEQYF.

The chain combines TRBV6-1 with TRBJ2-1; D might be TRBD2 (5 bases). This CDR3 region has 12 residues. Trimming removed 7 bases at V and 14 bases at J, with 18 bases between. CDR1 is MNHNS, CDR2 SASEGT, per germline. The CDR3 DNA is TGTGCCAGCACTCAACGGAGGCAGAAGGAGTTCTTC. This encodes CASTQRRQKEFF.

CDR3 sequence (DNA): TGTGCCAGCAGTGGGGACAGCTATGGCTACACCTTC. Encoded protein: CASSGDSYGYTF. This chain joins TRBV6-5 and TRBJ1-2; 7 positions match TRBD1. This CDR3 comprises 12 residues. CDR1 and CDR2 (germline): MNHEY, SVGAGI. The V gene end was trimmed by 5 bases and the J gene end by 4 bases; junction bases not matched to a gene: 1.

The CDR3 nucleotides read TGTGCCAGCAGCTCTGACAGGGCCACCACTGAAGCTTTCTTT. It specifies CASSSDRATTEAFF. The rearrangement joins TRBV11-2 to TRBJ1-1, with 7 nucleotides matching TRBD1. The J segment lost 4 bases and the V segment lost 4 bases, leaving 6 bases of the junction unmatched. CDR1 SGHAT and CDR2 FQNNGV come from the germline V gene. This CDR3 contains 14 residues.

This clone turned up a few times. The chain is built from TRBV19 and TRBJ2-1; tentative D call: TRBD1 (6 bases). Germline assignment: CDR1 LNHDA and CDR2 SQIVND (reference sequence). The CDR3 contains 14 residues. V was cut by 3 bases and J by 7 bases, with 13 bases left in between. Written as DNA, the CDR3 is TGTGCCAGTAGTATGGGCAGGGGAAGGAATGAGCAGTTCTTC. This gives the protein CASSMGRGRNEQFF.

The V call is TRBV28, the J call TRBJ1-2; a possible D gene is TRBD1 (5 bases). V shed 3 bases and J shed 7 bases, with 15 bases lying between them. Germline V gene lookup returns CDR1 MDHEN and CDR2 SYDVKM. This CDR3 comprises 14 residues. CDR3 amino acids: CASSFSGGDRGYTF. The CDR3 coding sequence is TGTGCCAGCAGTTTTTCAGGAGGGGATCGTGGCTACACCTTC.

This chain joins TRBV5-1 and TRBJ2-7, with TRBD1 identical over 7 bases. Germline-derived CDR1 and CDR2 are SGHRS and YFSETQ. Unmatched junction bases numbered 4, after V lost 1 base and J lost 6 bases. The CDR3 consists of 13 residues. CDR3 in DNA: TGCGCCAGCAGCTTGTCAAGGGGGCCCGAGCAGTACTTC. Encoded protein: CASSLSRGPEQYF.

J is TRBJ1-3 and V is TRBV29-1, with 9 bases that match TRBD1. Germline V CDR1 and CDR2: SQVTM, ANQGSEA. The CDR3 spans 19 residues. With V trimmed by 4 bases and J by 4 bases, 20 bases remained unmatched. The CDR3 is CSVAGQPGTGPSGGNTIYF. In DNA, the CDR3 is TGCAGCGTTGCAGGGCAACCCGGGACAGGGCCCTCGGGGGGAAACACCATATATTTT.

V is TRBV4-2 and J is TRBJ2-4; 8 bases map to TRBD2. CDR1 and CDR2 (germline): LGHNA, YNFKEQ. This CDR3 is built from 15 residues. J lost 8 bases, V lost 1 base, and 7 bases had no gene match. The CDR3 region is CASSQAAGVTDIQYF. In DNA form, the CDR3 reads TGTGCCAGCAGCCAAGCAGCGGGAGTTACGGACATTCAGTACTTC.

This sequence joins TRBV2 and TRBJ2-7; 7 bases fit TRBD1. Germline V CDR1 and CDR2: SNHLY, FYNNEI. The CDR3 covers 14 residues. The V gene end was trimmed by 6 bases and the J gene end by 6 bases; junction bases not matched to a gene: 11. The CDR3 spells CASRERGQLGEQYV. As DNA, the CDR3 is TGTGCCAGCAGAGAAAGGGGGCAGCTTGGCGAGCAGTACGTC.

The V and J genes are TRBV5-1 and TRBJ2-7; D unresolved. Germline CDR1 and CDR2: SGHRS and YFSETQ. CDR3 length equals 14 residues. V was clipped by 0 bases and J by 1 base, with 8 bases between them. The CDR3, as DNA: TGCGCCAGCAGCTTGGACGGCACTTCCTACGAGCAGTACTTC. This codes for CASSLDGTSYEQYF.

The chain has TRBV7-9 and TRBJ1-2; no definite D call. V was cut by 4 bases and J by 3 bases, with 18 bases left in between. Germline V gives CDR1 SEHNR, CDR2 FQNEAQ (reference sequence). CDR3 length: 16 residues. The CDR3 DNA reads TGTGCCAGCAGCTGGCCTCTTGGTGGGCTGGACTATGGCTACACCTTC. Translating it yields CASSWPLGGLDYGYTF. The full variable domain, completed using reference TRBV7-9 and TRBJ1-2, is DTGVSQNPRHKITKRGQNVTFRCDPISEHNRLYWYRQTLGQGPEFLTYFQNEAQLEKSRLLSDRFSAERPKGSFSTLEIQRTEQGDSAMYLCASSWPLGGLDYGYTFGSGTRLTVV.

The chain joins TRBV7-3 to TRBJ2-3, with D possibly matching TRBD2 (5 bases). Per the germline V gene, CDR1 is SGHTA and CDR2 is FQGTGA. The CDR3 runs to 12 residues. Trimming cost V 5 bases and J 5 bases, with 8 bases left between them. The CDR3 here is CASSERGDTQYF. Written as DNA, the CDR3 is TGTGCCAGCAGCGAACGGGGAGATACGCAGTATTTT.

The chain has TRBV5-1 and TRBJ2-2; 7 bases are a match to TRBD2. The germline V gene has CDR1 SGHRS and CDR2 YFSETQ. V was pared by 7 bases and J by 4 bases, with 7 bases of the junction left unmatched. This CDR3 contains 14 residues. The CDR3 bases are TGCGCCAGCCACCTGGGGGGGTCCACCGGGGAGCTGTTTTTT. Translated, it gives CASHLGGSTGELFF.

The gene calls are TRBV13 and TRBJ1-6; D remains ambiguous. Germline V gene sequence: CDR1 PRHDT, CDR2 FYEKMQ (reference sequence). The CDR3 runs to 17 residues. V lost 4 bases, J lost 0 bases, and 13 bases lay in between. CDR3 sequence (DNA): TGTGCCAGCAGCTCACGGACGAGGAGCTCCTATAATTCACCCCTCCACTTT. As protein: CASSSRTRSSYNSPLHF.

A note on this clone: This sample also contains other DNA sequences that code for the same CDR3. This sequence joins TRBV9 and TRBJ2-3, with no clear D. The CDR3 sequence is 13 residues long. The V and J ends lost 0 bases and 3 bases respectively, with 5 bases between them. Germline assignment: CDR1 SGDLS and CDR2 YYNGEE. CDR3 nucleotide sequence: TGTGCCAGCAGCGTAGGACCAACAGATACGCAGTATTTT. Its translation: CASSVGPTDTQYF.

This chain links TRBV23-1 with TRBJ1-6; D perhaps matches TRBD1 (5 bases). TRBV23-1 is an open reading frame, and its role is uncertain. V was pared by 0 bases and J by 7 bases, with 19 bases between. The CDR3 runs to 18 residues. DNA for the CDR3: TGCGCCAGCAGTCAATCGATCGGGGGAGGATTTGTGAATTCACCCCTCCACTTT. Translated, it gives CASSQSIGGGFVNSPLHF.